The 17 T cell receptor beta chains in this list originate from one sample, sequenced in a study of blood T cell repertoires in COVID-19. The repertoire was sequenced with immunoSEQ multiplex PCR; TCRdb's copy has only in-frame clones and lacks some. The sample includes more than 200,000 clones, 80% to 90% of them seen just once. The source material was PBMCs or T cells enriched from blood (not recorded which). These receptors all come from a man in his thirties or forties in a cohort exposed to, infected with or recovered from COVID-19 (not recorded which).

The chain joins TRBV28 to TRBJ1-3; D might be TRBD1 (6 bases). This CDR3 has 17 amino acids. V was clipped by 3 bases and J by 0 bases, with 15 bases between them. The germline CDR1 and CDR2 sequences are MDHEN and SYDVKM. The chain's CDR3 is CASSFLGAAFSGNTIYF. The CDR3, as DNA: TGTGCCAGCAGTTTTTTGGGGGCGGCATTCTCTGGAAACACCATATATTTT. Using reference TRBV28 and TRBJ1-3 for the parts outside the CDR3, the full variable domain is DVKVTQSSRYLVKRTGEKVFLECVQDMDHENMFWYRQDPGLGLRLIYFSYDVKMKEKGDIPEGYSVSREKKERFSLILESASTNQTSMYLCASSFLGAAFSGNTIYFGEGSWLTVV.

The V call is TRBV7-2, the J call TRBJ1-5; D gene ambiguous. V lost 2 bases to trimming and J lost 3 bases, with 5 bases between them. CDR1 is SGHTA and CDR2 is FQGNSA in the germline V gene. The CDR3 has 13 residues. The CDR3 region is CASSLSFNQPQHF. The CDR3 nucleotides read TGTGCCAGCAGCTTATCCTTCAATCAGCCCCAGCATTTT.

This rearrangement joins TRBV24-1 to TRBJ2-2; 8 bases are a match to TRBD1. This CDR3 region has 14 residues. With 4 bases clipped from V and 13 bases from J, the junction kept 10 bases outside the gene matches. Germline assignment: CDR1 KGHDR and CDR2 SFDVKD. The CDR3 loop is CATSDKKRTGRLFF. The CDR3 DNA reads TGTGCCACCAGTGACAAAAAAAGGACAGGGCGGCTGTTTTTT.

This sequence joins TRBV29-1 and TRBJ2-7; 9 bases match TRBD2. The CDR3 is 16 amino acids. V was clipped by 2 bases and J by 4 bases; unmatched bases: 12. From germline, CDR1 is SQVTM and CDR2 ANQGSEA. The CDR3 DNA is TGCAGCGTTGAATTAGGGACTAGCTACTTGGGGTACGAGCAGTACTTC. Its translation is CSVELGTSYLGYEQYF.

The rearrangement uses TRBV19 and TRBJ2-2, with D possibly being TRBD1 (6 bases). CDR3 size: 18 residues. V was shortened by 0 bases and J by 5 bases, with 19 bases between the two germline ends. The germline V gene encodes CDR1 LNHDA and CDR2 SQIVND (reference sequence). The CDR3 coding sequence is TGTGCCAGTAGTATAGAGGCAGGGGTGTGGATTATTACCGGGGAGCTGTTTTTT. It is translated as CASSIEAGVWIITGELFF.

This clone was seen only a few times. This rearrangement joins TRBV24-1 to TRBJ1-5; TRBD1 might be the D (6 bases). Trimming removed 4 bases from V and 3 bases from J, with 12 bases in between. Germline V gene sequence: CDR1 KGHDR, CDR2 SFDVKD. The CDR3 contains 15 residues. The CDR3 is CATSERTGNNQPQHF. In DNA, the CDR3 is TGTGCCACCAGTGAGCGCACAGGGAACAATCAGCCCCAGCATTTT.

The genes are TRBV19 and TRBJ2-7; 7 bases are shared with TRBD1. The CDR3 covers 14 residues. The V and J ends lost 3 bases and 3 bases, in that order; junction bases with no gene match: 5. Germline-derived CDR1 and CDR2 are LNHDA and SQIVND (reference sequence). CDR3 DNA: TGTGCCAGTAGTATGACGGGACAGAGCTACGAGCAGTACTTC. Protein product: CASSMTGQSYEQYF.

For the CDR3, the DNA is TGTGCCAGCAGTCTTGAGACTAGCGGGAGAGTAGGGCGCTTACGTGGTACGCAGTATTTT. This encodes CASSLETSGRVGRLRGTQYF. This chain connects TRBV28 to TRBJ2-3; 12 positions agree with TRBD2. Germline V CDR1 and CDR2: MDHEN, SYDVKM. CDR3 length: 20 residues. V was clipped by 5 bases and J by 8 bases; unmatched bases: 23. Using reference TRBV28 and TRBJ2-3 for the parts outside the CDR3, the full variable domain is DVKVTQSSRYLVKRTGEKVFLECVQDMDHENMFWYRQDPGLGLRLIYFSYDVKMKEKGDIPEGYSVSREKKERFSLILESASTNQTSMYLCASSLETSGRVGRLRGTQYFGPGTRLTVL.

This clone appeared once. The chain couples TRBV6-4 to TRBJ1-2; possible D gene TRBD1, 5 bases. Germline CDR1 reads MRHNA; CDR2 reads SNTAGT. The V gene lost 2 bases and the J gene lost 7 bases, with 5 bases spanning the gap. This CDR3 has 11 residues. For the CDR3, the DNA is TGTGCCAGCAGTGACAGGGGTGGCTACACCTTC. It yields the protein CASSDRGGYTF.

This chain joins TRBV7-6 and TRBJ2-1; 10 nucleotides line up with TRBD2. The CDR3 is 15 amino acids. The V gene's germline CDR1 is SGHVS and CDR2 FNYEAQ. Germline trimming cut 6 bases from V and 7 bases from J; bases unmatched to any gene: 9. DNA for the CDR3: TGTGCCAGCAGTCCCGCGGTAGCGGGAGGTAATGAGCAGTTCTTC. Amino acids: CASSPAVAGGNEQFF. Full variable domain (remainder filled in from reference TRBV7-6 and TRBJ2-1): GAGVSQSPRYKVTKRGQDVALRCDPISGHVSLYWYRQALGQGPEFLTYFNYEAQQDKSGLPNDRFSAERPEGSISTLTIQRTEQRDSAMYRCASSPAVAGGNEQFFGPGTRLTVL.

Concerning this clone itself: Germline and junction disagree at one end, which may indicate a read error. CDR3 coding DNA: TGTGCTAGCAGCTTAGGACTAGCGGGCCCTAACACCGGGGAGCTGTTTTTT. This encodes CASSLGLAGPNTGELFF. The rearrangement joins TRBV7-7 to TRBJ2-2, with 11 bases matching TRBD2. Germline V gene lookup returns CDR1 SSHAT and CDR2 FNYEAQ (reference sequence). CDR3 size: 17 residues.

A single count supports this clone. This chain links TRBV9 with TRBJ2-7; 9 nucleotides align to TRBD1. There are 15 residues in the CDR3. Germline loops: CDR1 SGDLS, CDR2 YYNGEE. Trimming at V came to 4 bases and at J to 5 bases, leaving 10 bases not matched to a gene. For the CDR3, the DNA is TGTGCCAGCAGCTTCCGGGACAGGGTATTCGACGAGCAGTACTTC. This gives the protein CASSFRDRVFDEQYF.

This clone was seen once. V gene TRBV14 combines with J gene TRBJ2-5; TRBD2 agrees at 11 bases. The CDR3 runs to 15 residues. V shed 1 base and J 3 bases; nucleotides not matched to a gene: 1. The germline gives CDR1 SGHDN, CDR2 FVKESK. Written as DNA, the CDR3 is TGTGCCAGCAGCCAAGGACTAGCGGGAAAAGAGACCCAGTACTTC. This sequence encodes CASSQGLAGKETQYF.

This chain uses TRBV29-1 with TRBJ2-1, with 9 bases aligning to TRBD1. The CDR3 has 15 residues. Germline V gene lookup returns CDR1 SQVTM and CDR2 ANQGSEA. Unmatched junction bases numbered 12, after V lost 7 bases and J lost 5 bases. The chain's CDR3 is CSAGTGRTINNEQFF. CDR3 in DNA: TGCAGCGCCGGGACAGGGAGGACAATTAACAATGAGCAGTTCTTC.

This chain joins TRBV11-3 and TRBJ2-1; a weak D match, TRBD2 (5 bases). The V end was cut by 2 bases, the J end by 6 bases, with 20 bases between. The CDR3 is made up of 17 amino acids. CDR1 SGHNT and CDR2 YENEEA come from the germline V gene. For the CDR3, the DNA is TGTGCCAGCAGCTTATCATCGTTGAGGGAGTCCGGCAATGAGCAGTTCTTC. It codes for CASSLSSLRESGNEQFF.

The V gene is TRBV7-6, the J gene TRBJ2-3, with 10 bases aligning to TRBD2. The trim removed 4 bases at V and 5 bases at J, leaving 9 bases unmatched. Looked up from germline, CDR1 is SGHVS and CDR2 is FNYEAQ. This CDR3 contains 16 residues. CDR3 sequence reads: CASSSFLAGVVDTQYF. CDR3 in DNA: TGTGCCAGCAGCTCATTTCTAGCGGGAGTCGTAGATACGCAGTATTTT.

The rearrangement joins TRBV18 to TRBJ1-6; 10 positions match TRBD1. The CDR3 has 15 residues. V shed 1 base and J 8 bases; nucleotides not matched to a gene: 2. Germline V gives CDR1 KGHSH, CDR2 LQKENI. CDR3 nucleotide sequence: TGTGCCAGCTCACCACGGGACAGGGGCTATTCACCCCTCCACTTT. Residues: CASSPRDRGYSPLHF. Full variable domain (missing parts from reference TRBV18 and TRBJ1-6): NAGVMQNPRHLVRRRGQEARLRCSPMKGHSHVYWYRQLPEEGLKFMVYLQKENIIDESGMPKERFSAEFPKEGPSILRIQQVVRGDSAAYFCASSPRDRGYSPLHFGNGTRLTVT.